Listed here are 13 T cell receptor beta chains from one sample, sequenced in a study of T-cell memory formation after mild COVID-19. MiXCR, run by TCRdb on the 5' RACE reads, gives a single entry per CDR3 protein. The data contain around 250,000 distinct CDR3 sequences, 15% to 20% of them seen just once; the ten biggest clones take up about a fifth. Sequencing was done on a sample of PBMCs or a T cell subset sorted from them (not recorded which). The origin of the receptors is a man younger than 30 who had mild COVID-19 (a few samples of this study predate the infection). Cell type and time point are not known.

This clonotype showed up just a few times. This chain joins TRBV6-5 and TRBJ1-3; TRBD1 is a possible D gene (6 bases). Germline V lookup: CDR1 MNHEY, CDR2 SVGAGI. With 6 bases removed from V and 8 bases from J, the gap between germline ends came to 14 bases. This CDR3 comprises 13 residues. This CDR3 is CASRTARGHTIYF. The CDR3 DNA is TGTGCCAGCAGAACCGCCCGGGGGCACACCATATATTTT.

The chain combines TRBV30 with TRBJ2-3; 7 bases align to TRBD1. The CDR3 contains 15 residues. V was clipped by 3 bases and J by 0 bases; unmatched bases: 6. Germline V gives CDR1 GTSNPN, CDR2 SVGIG (reference sequence). CDR3 region: CAWSPQGKSTDTQYF. CDR3 in DNA: TGTGCCTGGAGCCCACAGGGGAAAAGCACAGATACGCAGTATTTT.

This clonotype was seen only a few times. This rearrangement joins TRBV18 to TRBJ2-5; 11 positions agree with TRBD2. The ends lost 3 bases at V and 2 bases at J; junction bases unmatched: 5. CDR3 length: 16 amino acids. The germline V gene encodes CDR1 KGHSH and CDR2 LQKENI. CDR3 bases: TGTGCCAGCTCACCGGTCGGGACTAGCGGACAAGAGACCCAGTACTTC. Translated, it gives CASSPVGTSGQETQYF. The full variable domain, with the rest looked up from reference TRBV18 and TRBJ2-5, is NAGVMQNPRHLVRRRGQEARLRCSPMKGHSHVYWYRQLPEEGLKFMVYLQKENIIDESGMPKERFSAEFPKEGPSILRIQQVVRGDSAAYFCASSPVGTSGQETQYFGPGTRLLVL.

This clonotype was picked up many times. This rearrangement joins TRBV4-1 to TRBJ1-2, with D possibly matching TRBD1 (5 bases). Trimming stripped 1 base from V and 8 bases from J, with 14 bases between. The CDR3 totals 14 residues. CDR1 and CDR2 from the germline V gene are MGHRA and YSYEKL. Written as DNA, the CDR3 is TGCGCCAGCAGCCAAGTTTCAGGGCTGGGCGGCTACACCTTC. It translates to CASSQVSGLGGYTF.

The chain couples TRBV12-3 or TRBV12-4 to TRBJ2-5, with unresolved D. Between the trimmed V and J ends, which lost 1 base and 4 bases, there was a span of 10 bases. CDR3 length: 14 amino acids. As DNA, the CDR3 is TGTGCCAGCAGTTTAGATGGGTTCTCAGAGACCCAGTACTTC. Its protein is CASSLDGFSETQYF.

This clonotype was observed a handful of times. The rearrangement uses TRBV21-1 and TRBJ1-2. TRBV21-1 is noted as a pseudogene. This CDR3 is built from 14 residues. CDR3 residues: CASSKERPIYGYTF. The CDR3 DNA reads as TGTGCCAGCAGCAAAGAACGGCCGATCTACGGCTACACCTTC.

This chain uses TRBV19 with TRBJ1-1; possibly TRBD1 for D (6 bases). The CDR3 is 15 residues long. Germline loops: CDR1 LNHDA, CDR2 SQIVND (reference sequence). Trimming removed 1 base from V and 4 bases from J, with 13 bases in between. CDR3 region: CASSIGGGLGTEAFF. DNA of the CDR3: TGTGCCAGTAGTATAGGTGGGGGGCTCGGCACTGAAGCTTTCTTT.

V and J are TRBV6-2 or TRBV6-3 and TRBJ2-7; D perhaps matches TRBD2 (6 bases). The V end lost 4 bases, the J end lost 0 bases, and 13 bases lay between the germline ends. The CDR3 runs 15 residues. Germline V lookup: CDR1 MNHEY, CDR2 SVGEGT. The CDR3 protein is CASSSTLEGSYEQYF. CDR3 sequence (DNA): TGTGCCAGCAGTTCTACCCTGGAGGGCTCCTACGAGCAGTACTTC.

This rearrangement joins TRBV4-3 to TRBJ1-1, with D unresolved. The germline V gene encodes CDR1 LGHNA and CDR2 YSLEER. The V end lost 1 base, the J end lost 0 bases, and 9 bases lay between the germline ends. This CDR3 spans 15 amino acids. CDR3 amino acids: CASSQGVRMNTEAFF. In nucleotides, the CDR3 is TGCGCCAGCAGCCAAGGGGTCAGAATGAACACTGAAGCTTTCTTT.

This clonotype was counted only a few times. The chain links TRBV20-1 to TRBJ2-7; D not resolved. V lost 3 bases to trimming and J lost 4 bases, with 22 bases between them. Germline V lookup: CDR1 DFQATT, CDR2 SNEGSKA (reference sequence). The CDR3 sequence is 16 residues long. Here the CDR3 DNA reads TGCAGTGCTAGCCCTGAGCCGCTCGCTCCGATTTACGAGCAGTACGTC. It yields the protein CSASPEPLAPIYEQYV.

This clonotype was recorded a few times. This chain connects TRBV5-1 to TRBJ2-7, with TRBD1 as a possible D gene (6 bases). This CDR3 spans 14 amino acids. V gave up 3 bases and J gave up 3 bases, with 13 bases separating them. CDR1 is SGHRS, CDR2 YFSETQ, per germline. Here the CDR3 DNA reads TGCGCCAGCAGCTCGACTCCGGGACACTACGAGCAGTACGTC. Protein sequence: CASSSTPGHYEQYV.

V usage is TRBV7-2 and J usage is TRBJ1-6; 8 bases are shared with TRBD1. Germline CDR1 is SGHTA and CDR2 is FQGNSA. The CDR3 runs to 14 residues. V dropped 5 bases and J dropped 6; count of bases not matched to a gene: 3. The CDR3 DNA follows: TGTGCCAGCAGCACAGGGGGACTTAATTCACCCCTCCACTTT. Protein: CASSTGGLNSPLHF.

The chain carries TRBV3-1 and TRBJ2-7, with D perhaps TRBD2 (6 bases). CDR1 is LGHDT, CDR2 YNNKEL, per germline (reference sequence). The CDR3 is 12 residues long. Trimming took off 2 bases at V and 7 bases at J, with 9 bases between the two ends. CDR3 sequence: CASSQSGTEQYV. For the CDR3, the DNA is TGTGCCAGCAGCCAATCCGGGACTGAGCAGTACGTC.